Below are 19 T cell receptor beta chains sequenced from a single sample in a study of blood T cell repertoires in COVID-19 (dated by TCRdb to the early 2020s). Library creation used the immunoSEQ multiplex PCR assay. Sourced from immuneACCESS, this table was stored by TCRdb with only in-frame sequences that have V and J called. A share of the clones is absent; for the studies checked, an unresolved V gene accounts for under half, and the remainder has no known explanation. The sample table contains about 190,000 clones; only one count was recorded for 80% to 95% of them. 0.53% of the sample goes to the ten largest clones. The sequenced sample was peripheral blood. The receptor source for this set is a man in his fifties with acute or convalescent COVID-19.

This clone was seen more than once but under ten times. This chain joins TRBV18 and TRBJ2-3; a possible D gene is TRBD1 (6 bases). V was shortened by 5 bases and J by 3 bases, with 9 bases between the two germline ends. The CDR3 spans 13 residues. Looked up from germline, CDR1 is KGHSH and CDR2 is LQKENI. CDR3 sequence: CASSRTATDTQYF. The CDR3 nucleotides are TGTGCCAGCTCAAGGACAGCAACAGATACGCAGTATTTT.

The V gene is TRBV18, the J gene TRBJ1-6, with a possible D match to TRBD1 (6 bases). Germline V gives CDR1 KGHSH, CDR2 LQKENI. The CDR3 sequence is 14 residues long. Trimming pared 2 bases from V and 8 bases from J, leaving 10 bases between. CDR3 loop: CASSPSGDDSPLHF. The CDR3 coding sequence is TGTGCCAGCTCACCATCAGGGGATGATTCACCCCTCCACTTT.

This clone was seen just once. The CDR3: CASSPYDRGQAFF. The DNA for the CDR3 is TGTGCCAGCTCACCATATGACAGGGGGCAAGCTTTCTTT. The V gene is TRBV18, the J gene TRBJ1-1; 10 bases map to TRBD1. The V and J ends lost 2 bases and 9 bases, in that order; junction bases with no gene match: 3. Germline assignment: CDR1 KGHSH and CDR2 LQKENI. CDR3 length equals 13 residues.

V is TRBV28 and J is TRBJ1-1; D is unresolved. Germline CDR1 MDHEN, CDR2 SYDVKM. The CDR3 totals 12 residues. Trimming removed 10 bases at V and 7 bases at J, with 16 bases between. The CDR3 here is CAIDREFDEAFF. The DNA of the CDR3 is TGTGCCATAGACCGGGAATTTGATGAAGCTTTCTTT.

This rearrangement joins TRBV11-2 to TRBJ2-2; 10 bases fit TRBD2. From germline, CDR1 is SGHAT and CDR2 FQNNGV. The ends lost 6 bases at V and 5 bases at J; junction bases unmatched: 9. This CDR3 has 16 residues. The CDR3: CASSPSGGDRTGELFF. The CDR3 nucleotides are TGTGCCAGCAGTCCAAGCGGGGGGGATCGGACCGGGGAGCTGTTTTTT.

CDR3 in amino acids: CASSPGTKETQYF. The CDR3 region has the DNA TGTGCCAGCTCACCAGGGACTAAAGAGACCCAGTACTTC. The chain couples TRBV18 to TRBJ2-5; 7 bases line up with TRBD2. The V segment lost 2 bases and the J segment 3 bases; nucleotides outside the gene matches: 0. The CDR3 is 13 residues long. Germline CDR1 reads KGHSH; CDR2 reads LQKENI.

This sequence joins TRBV4-1 and TRBJ2-7; a weak D match, TRBD1 (6 bases). With 5 bases removed from V and 6 bases from J, the gap between germline ends came to 11 bases. The V gene's germline CDR1 is MGHRA and CDR2 YSYEKL. This CDR3 has 12 residues. CDR3 in DNA: TGCGCCAGCAGCACCGTGGGGGCCGAGCAGTACTTC. Protein product: CASSTVGAEQYF.

This chain's CDR3 is CASTSDRGRWVWTEAFF. The CDR3 DNA reads TGTGCCAGCACCTCGGACAGGGGGCGCTGGGTTTGGACTGAAGCTTTCTTT. The chain couples TRBV2 to TRBJ1-1; TRBD1 agrees at 11 bases. V trimming: 7 bases; J trimming: 5 bases; junction bases outside the gene matches: 15. CDR1 is SNHLY, CDR2 FYNNEI, per germline. The CDR3 length is 17 residues.

The chain has TRBV18 and TRBJ2-1; perhaps TRBD2 as D (6 bases). Trimming removed 6 bases at V and 6 bases at J, with 12 bases between. The CDR3 extends over 13 amino acids. Per the germline V gene, CDR1 is KGHSH and CDR2 is LQKENI. CDR3 sequence: CASSPTGVNEQFF. The CDR3, as DNA: TGTGCCAGCTCCCCGACGGGGGTCAATGAGCAGTTCTTC.

The V and J genes are TRBV11-2 and TRBJ1-4, with D possibly TRBD1 on 5 matching bases. Germline V lookup: CDR1 SGHAT, CDR2 FQNNGV. CDR3 length: 16 amino acids. V gave up 1 base and J gave up 4 bases, with 13 bases separating them. The CDR3 DNA follows: TGTGCCAGCAGCTTAGGGATGACAGTCAGTAATGAAAAACTGTTTTTT. It yields the protein CASSLGMTVSNEKLFF.

Comments on this clone: At one boundary the junction diverges from the germline segment, which might be a read error. The CDR3 here is CASSTDRVNSHLHF. In nucleotides, the CDR3 is TGTGCCAGCAGCACAGACAGGGTTAATTCACACCTCCACTTT. The chain joins TRBV7-3 to TRBJ1-6, with TRBD1 identical over 7 bases. The length of the CDR3 is 14 residues. Germline loops: CDR1 SGHTA, CDR2 FQGTGA.

The CDR3 protein is CASRKRGNTIYF. CDR3 coding DNA: TGTGCCAGCAGGAAGAGGGGAAACACCATATATTTT. The J gene is TRBJ1-3, the V gene TRBV11-2, with unresolved D. This CDR3 spans 12 amino acids. The germline CDR1 and CDR2 sequences are SGHAT and FQNNGV. The V gene lost 6 bases and the J gene lost 4 bases, with 7 bases spanning the gap.

A single count supports this clone. The chain recombines TRBV6-1 with TRBJ2-1, with 14 bases matching TRBD2. The germline V gene has CDR1 MNHNS and CDR2 SASEGT. V was clipped by 3 bases and J by 8 bases; unmatched bases: 9. The CDR3 spans 17 residues. CDR3 sequence (DNA): TGTGCCAGCAGTGATTCATCGGGGACTAGCGGGAGCCATGAGCAGTTCTTC. Its translation is CASSDSSGTSGSHEQFF.

This sequence joins TRBV5-4 and TRBJ1-2, with 8 nucleotides matching TRBD1. Germline CDR1 is SGHNT and CDR2 is YYREEE (reference sequence). This CDR3 is built from 13 residues. The V and J ends lost 6 bases and 4 bases, in that order; junction bases with no gene match: 5. The CDR3 DNA reads as TGTGCCAGCATCCAGGGGGCGGGCTATGGCTACACCTTC. Amino acid sequence: CASIQGAGYGYTF. Full variable domain (remainder filled in from reference TRBV5-4 and TRBJ1-2): ETGVTQSPTHLIKTRGQQVTLRCSSQSGHNTVSWYQQALGQGPQFIFQYYREEENGRGNFPPRFSGLQFPNYSSELNVNALELDDSALYLCASIQGAGYGYTFGSGTRLTVV.

The genes are TRBV6-1 and TRBJ1-1, with TRBD1 as a possible D gene (5 bases). CDR3 length: 17 amino acids. CDR1 MNHNS and CDR2 SASEGT come from the germline V gene. V was pared by 2 bases and J by 0 bases, with 16 bases between. The DNA of the CDR3 is TGTGCCAGCAGTGAACAATGGACAAGGCCCTTGAACACTGAAGCTTTCTTT. This sequence encodes CASSEQWTRPLNTEAFF.

The chain joins TRBV20-1 to TRBJ1-5, with unresolved D. Germline CDR1 and CDR2: DFQATT and SNEGSKA (reference sequence). This CDR3 spans 13 amino acids. Trimming took 3 bases from V and 3 from J, leaving 9 bases between them. The CDR3 nucleotides are TGCAGTGCTAGTCGCCAGGCCAATCAGCCCCAGCATTTT. Protein sequence: CSASRQANQPQHF.

The genes are TRBV28 and TRBJ1-6, with a weak D call TRBD1 (5 bases). The CDR3 runs to 16 residues. Germline V gives CDR1 MDHEN, CDR2 SYDVKM. Trimming removed 5 bases at V and 7 bases at J, with 18 bases between. The CDR3 DNA sequence: TGTGCCAGCAGTCCGTCGGGGGGGGGTTACAATTCACCCCTCCACTTT. Protein sequence: CASSPSGGGYNSPLHF. Full variable domain (rest looked up from reference TRBV28 and TRBJ1-6): DVKVTQSSRYLVKRTGEKVFLECVQDMDHENMFWYRQDPGLGLRLIYFSYDVKMKEKGDIPEGYSVSREKKERFSLILESASTNQTSMYLCASSPSGGGYNSPLHFGNGTRLTVT.

The chain carries TRBV3-1 (or the pseudogene TRBV3-2) and TRBJ1-2; D ambiguous. The CDR3 runs 15 residues. Per the germline V gene, CDR1 is LGHDT and CDR2 is YNNKEL (reference sequence). The germline V and J ends were trimmed by 1 base and 4 bases, with 13 bases remaining between them. The CDR3 loop is CASSQAGGASYGYTF. CDR3 bases: TGTGCCAGCAGCCAAGCTGGCGGAGCCTCCTATGGCTACACCTTC.

The chain links TRBV7-9 to TRBJ1-6; a weak D match, TRBD1 (5 bases). Germline V CDR1 and CDR2: SEHNR, FQNEAQ (reference sequence). The CDR3 runs 13 residues. V dropped 5 bases and J dropped 11 bases, with 13 bases sitting between them. CDR3: CASSQGREAPLHF. CDR3 coding DNA: TGTGCCAGCAGCCAGGGCCGGGAGGCACCCCTCCACTTT.